This paragraph reports one TCR beta chain. FACS was used to enrich TEMRA cells, whereas the CD8+ and CD4+ T cells were obtained by negative isolation. A quantity of about 0.5 to 1 ug RNA underwent reverse transcription using random hexamers. TCR beta CDR3 was amplified by immunoSEQ covering 54 Vbeta and 13 Jbeta. MiXCR was run by TCRdb on the immunoSEQ multiplex PCR reads, yielding one entry per CDR3 protein. This table has 120,000 to 150,000 distinct CDR3 sequences, almost 96% appearing once. CDR1 and CDR2 (germline): SQVTM, ANQGSEA. Trimming removed 6 bases at V and 0 bases at J, with 12 bases between. The CDR3 covers 14 residues. The data were obtained in a study of CD8 T cells in Susac syndrome.

The specimen was CD4+ T cells from PBMCs. The source of this sequence is a human donor with Susac syndrome. The genes are TRBV29-1 and TRBJ2-4, with D unresolved. The CDR3 loop reads CSVMPQLAKNIQYF. DNA of the CDR3: TGCAGCGTAATGCCACAGCTAGCCAAAAACATTCAGTACTTC.